Listed here is a single TCR beta chain. The antigen is unknown. PCR primers comprised 60 Vbeta and 13 Jbeta primers. Profiled with immunoSEQ multiplex PCR; TCRdb holds only in-frame clones, not every one. The sample shows about 80,000 clones, roughly 80% of them seen only once. The data are from a study of cytomegalovirus exposure and HLA in healthy donors. Study summary: The Caucasian-associated ancestry cluster held less than 85% of roughly 370 genotyped donors. Study findings and constraints: Per published reports, the classifier diagnosed cytomegalovirus status with high specificity and sensitivity. In a later analysis, a missense DCLRE1C variant was linked to TCR beta V- and J-gene trimming. A cluster of highly shared sequence variants was likely a sequencing artifact.

Trimming shortened V by 5 bases and J by 3 bases, and 14 bases separated the two germline ends. The germline V gene encodes CDR1 LNHDA and CDR2 SQIVND (reference sequence). The CDR3 sequence is 14 residues long. The chain is built from TRBV19 and TRBJ2-7, with D possibly TRBD2 on 6 matching bases. The material sequenced was PBMCs. The sequence was obtained from a woman between 40 and 50 years old in good health and CMV-seropositive. The CDR3 spells CASSLTSSRYEQYF. Here the CDR3 DNA reads TGTGCCAGTAGTCTGACTAGTTCACGCTACGAGCAGTACTTC.